Each of the 6 T cell receptor beta chains below was sequenced from the same sample in a study of neurological immune-mediated disorders. TCRdb analysed the 5' RACE reads with MiXCR anew, one entry per CDR3 protein. Among around 68,000 distinct CDR3 sequences listed, roughly 3.7% were seen once. Material for sequencing was PBMCs. All receptors come from a man in his fifties or sixties with multiple sclerosis.

This clonotype was seen at least ten times. The genes are TRBV20-1 and TRBJ2-5; 15 nucleotides align to TRBD2. With V trimmed by 2 bases and J by 5 bases, 6 bases remained unmatched. Germline values: CDR1 DFQATT, CDR2 SNEGSKA (reference sequence). This CDR3 comprises 16 residues. CDR3 sequence: CSARRGLAGGGETQYF. Written as DNA, the CDR3 is TGCAGTGCTAGACGGGGACTAGCGGGGGGAGGGGAGACCCAGTACTTC.

The sample holds many counts of this clonotype. The chain combines TRBV2 with TRBJ2-1; D is uncertain. Trimming removed 7 bases at V and 9 bases at J, with 19 bases between. The germline gives CDR1 SNHLY, CDR2 FYNNEI. This CDR3 contains 14 residues. The CDR3 spells CASTSIDGLGEQFF. CDR3 in DNA: TGTGCCAGCACCTCGATAGACGGGCTGGGTGAGCAGTTCTTC.

Ten or more counts support this clonotype. The genes are TRBV12-3 or TRBV12-4 and TRBJ1-4; D not resolved. V was trimmed by 5 bases and J by 5 bases, leaving 12 bases between them. This CDR3 has 14 residues. The CDR3 is CASSHTPGNEKLFF. The CDR3 bases are TGTGCCAGCAGTCATACACCGGGGAATGAAAAACTGTTTTTT.

This clonotype came up a few times. The rearrangement links TRBV6-5 to TRBJ2-7; D unclear. The CDR3 consists of 16 residues. Trimming took 0 bases from V and 4 from J, leaving 16 bases between them. Germline CDR1 MNHEY, CDR2 SVGAGI. In DNA, the CDR3 is TGTGCCAGCAGTTACTCGACCACCGCCGGCTTATACGAGCAGTACTTC. Its translation: CASSYSTTAGLYEQYF.

This clonotype was detected many times. This chain connects TRBV4-1 to TRBJ1-1, with 8 bases aligning to TRBD1. Trimming took 4 bases from V and 0 from J; bases not matched to a gene: 4. The CDR3 contains 15 residues. Germline V gene data show CDR1 as MGHRA and CDR2 as YSYEKL. CDR3 sequence: CASSRETGVNTEAFF. DNA of the CDR3: TGCGCCAGCAGCCGAGAGACAGGGGTGAACACTGAAGCTTTCTTT.

There are many counts of this clonotype. This chain links TRBV5-1 with TRBJ2-7; no clear D. The germline gives CDR1 SGHRS, CDR2 YFSETQ. Trimming removed 0 bases from V and 2 bases from J, with 12 bases in between. The CDR3 extends over 15 amino acids. CDR3 sequence reads: CASSLEGGGPYEQYF. Here the CDR3 DNA reads TGCGCCAGCAGCTTGGAAGGCGGTGGCCCCTACGAGCAGTACTTC.